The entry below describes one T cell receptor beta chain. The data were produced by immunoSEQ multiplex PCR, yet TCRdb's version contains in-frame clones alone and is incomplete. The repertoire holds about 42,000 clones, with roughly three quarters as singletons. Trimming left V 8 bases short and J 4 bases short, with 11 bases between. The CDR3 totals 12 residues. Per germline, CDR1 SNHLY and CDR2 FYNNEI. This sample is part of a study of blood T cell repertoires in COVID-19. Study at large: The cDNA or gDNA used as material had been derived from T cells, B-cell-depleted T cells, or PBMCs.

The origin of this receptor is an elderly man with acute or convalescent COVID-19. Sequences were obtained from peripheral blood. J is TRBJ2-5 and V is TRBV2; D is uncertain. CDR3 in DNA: TGTGCCAGCGGAATCTCGGGAGAGACCCAGTACTTC. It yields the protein CASGISGETQYF.